The following is a TCR beta chain sequence with its context. The antigen is unknown. This record comes from a study of cytomegalovirus exposure and HLA in healthy donors. The wider study: Findings of an earlier analysis included roughly 120 million unique TCR beta sequences from around 180 million T cells. Study-wide results and limits: Earlier results showed most TCR beta V segments being productive about 87% or about 30% of the time.

The CDR3 totals 15 residues. CDR1 is WNHNN and CDR2 is SYGVQD in the germline V gene (reference sequence). V lost 9 bases, J lost 2 bases, and 8 bases stayed unmatched. PCR used 60 Vbeta primers and 13 Jbeta primers. The method was immunoSEQ multiplex PCR; TCRdb's version includes in-frame clones alone and lacks a portion of them. The sample records about 60,000 clones, around 81% being singletons. Sequencing was carried out using PBMCs. The sequence came from a male donor in good health and CMV-seronegative. V usage is TRBV10-1 and J usage is TRBJ2-2, with 8 bases lining up with TRBD1. The chain's CDR3 is CARKDRGLNTGELFF. DNA for the CDR3: TGCGCCAGAAAAGACAGGGGTCTTAACACCGGGGAGCTGTTTTTT.